This TCR beta chain was retrieved from a study of blood T cell repertoires in COVID-19. Study details: The samples span acute and convalescent COVID-19 from the United States, Italy and Spain. Sample material is recorded as cDNA or gDNA derived from T cells, B-cell-depleted T cells, or PBMCs.

The CDR3 length is 15 residues. V lost 8 bases to trimming and J lost 5 bases; unmatched junction nucleotides: 7. Germline lookup yields CDR1 ENHRY and CDR2 SYGVKD. In the source study's methods: Amplifying reference gene primers gave estimates of nucleated cell counts. Only in-frame clones appear in the TCRdb table, and some are missing; sequencing was by immunoSEQ multiplex PCR. Clone size and V and J calls were adopted from that table, with D and trimming inferred from the DNA. The sample consists of 65,000 to 80,000 clones, 85% to 90% of them appearing once. The genes are TRBV10-3 and TRBJ2-1; 12 nucleotides match TRBD2. The source of this sequence is a man older than 75 in a cohort sampled during active COVID-19. The source material was peripheral blood. The CDR3 DNA is TGTGCCATCCGTGGTCTAGCGGGGGGGGACAATGAGCAGTTCTTC. Its protein product is CAIRGLAGGDNEQFF.